This paragraph covers one T cell receptor beta chain sequence. This record belongs to a study of T-cell memory formation after mild COVID-19. The CDR3 sequence is 13 residues long. V lost 7 bases to trimming and J lost 4 bases, with 13 bases between them. The germline V gene encodes CDR1 MNHEY and CDR2 SVGEGT. Using its own MiXCR run on the 5' RACE reads, TCRdb lists one record per CDR3 protein. Among roughly 300,000 distinct CDR3 sequences listed, around 13% were seen once. This chain joins TRBV6-2 or TRBV6-3 and TRBJ1-2; no reliable D call. The source of this sequence is a man aged 18-30 years who had mild COVID-19 (a few samples of this study predate the infection). Cell type and time point are not known. The sample comprised PBMCs or a T cell subset sorted from them (not recorded which). The CDR3 protein is CASNQAVSYGYTF. CDR3 DNA: TGTGCCAGCAACCAAGCAGTAAGCTATGGCTACACCTTC.